These T cell receptor beta chains were read from a single sample in a study of T cell responses to AZD1222 COVID-19 vaccine. Using immunoSEQ multiplex PCR, the repertoire was profiled, and TCRdb retains in-frame clones only, with some absent. The sample shows 95,000 or so clones, approximately 93% of them seen only once. The sample consisted of peripheral blood, taken 28 days after the second AZD1222 dose. The receptor source for this set is an adult who received the AZD1222 COVID-19 vaccine. Both conserved end residues are part of each CDR3. The D gene is left open where the match is weak. The size entry is marked missing in some rows and otherwise reads once, few, many or a size class.

j_call,d_call,clone_size,v_call,cdr3_aa,cdr3_nt
TRBJ1-2,TRBD1,.,TRBV3-1/TRBV3-2,CASSVGTGNGYTF,TGTGCCAGCAGCGTCGGGACAGGGAATGGCTACACCTTC
TRBJ2-1,.,.,TRBV15,CATSRDGWGQFF,TGTGCCACCAGCAGAGATGGGTGGGGGCAGTTCTTC
TRBJ1-1,.,.,TRBV19,CASSINRNTEAFF,TGTGCCAGTAGTATCAACAGGAACACTGAAGCTTTCTTT
TRBJ2-7,.,.,TRBV9,CASSVDWTTSYEQYF,TGTGCCAGCAGCGTAGACTGGACAACCTCCTACGAGCAGTACTTC
TRBJ1-2,.,.,TRBV28,CASSPRDTQFYGYTF,TGTGCCAGCAGTCCACGGGACACACAGTTCTATGGTTACACCTTC
TRBJ1-1,TRBD1,.,TRBV5-1,CASSLASGGGTEAFF,TGCGCCAGCAGCTTGGCCTCAGGGGGCGGGACTGAAGCTTTCTTT
TRBJ1-3,.,.,TRBV18,CASCPTGSGNTIYF,TGTGCCAGCTGCCCGACAGGCTCTGGAAACACCATATATTTT
TRBJ1-2,.,.,TRBV12-3/TRBV12-4,CASSFSYGYTF,TGTGCCAGCAGTTTTTCCTATGGCTACACCTTC
TRBJ2-5,TRBD2,.,TRBV13,CASSLRGGPREETQYF,TGTGCCAGCAGCTTACGGGGAGGGCCCAGGGAAGAGACCCAGTACTTC
TRBJ2-1,.,.,TRBV24-1,CATSDLQDEQFF,TGTGCCACCAGTGATTTGCAGGATGAGCAGTTCTTC
TRBJ2-7,.,.,TRBV2,CASSAVGVYEQYF,TGTGCCAGCAGCGCCGTGGGGGTCTACGAGCAGTACTTC
TRBJ1-2,.,.,TRBV19,CASSPSTALSYTF,TGTGCCAGTTCGCCCTCGACAGCGCTAAGCTACACCTTC
TRBJ1-3,.,.,TRBV6-5,CASSYSRPQYSTIYF,TGTGCCAGCAGTTACTCGCGGCCTCAGTACAGCACCATATATTTT
TRBJ1-5,.,.,TRBV5-5,CASSGLNQPQHF,TGTGCCAGCAGCGGTCTTAATCAGCCCCAGCATTTT
TRBJ1-2,TRBD1,.,TRBV4-1,CASSQELSVGTANYGYTF,TGCGCCAGCAGCCAAGAATTAAGTGTCGGGACAGCTAACTATGGCTACACCTTC
TRBJ2-6,.,.,TRBV28,CASSSASSGANVLTF,TGTGCCAGCAGTTCAGCCAGTTCTGGGGCCAACGTCCTGACTTTC
TRBJ1-2,.,.,TRBV7-2,CASSSYLRINYGYTF,TGTGCCAGCAGCTCTTACTTGAGAATCAACTATGGCTACACCTTC
TRBJ1-2,.,.,TRBV29-1,CSVEDQQAYGYTF,TGCAGCGTCGAAGATCAGCAGGCCTATGGCTACACCTTC
TRBJ1-3,.,once,TRBV6-2/TRBV6-3,CASSSPWTASGNTIYF,TGTGCCAGCAGTTCCCCCTGGACGGCCTCTGGAAACACCATATATTTT
TRBJ2-7,.,.,TRBV28,CASSLRRGRDPEQYF,TGTGCCAGCAGTTTACGACGGGGGAGAGACCCCGAGCAGTACTTC
TRBJ1-4,TRBD1,.,TRBV27,CASSLFGTDEKLFF,TGTGCCAGCAGTTTATTCGGGACAGATGAAAAACTGTTTTTT
TRBJ1-4,TRBD1,.,TRBV7-9,CASSASGTGSEKLFF,TGTGCCAGCAGCGCCTCCGGGACAGGGTCTGAAAAACTGTTTTTT
TRBJ1-1,TRBD1,.,TRBV4-1,CASSRGQGGGYTEAFF,TGCGCCAGCAGCAGGGGACAGGGAGGGGGTTACACTGAAGCTTTCTTT
TRBJ2-1,.,.,TRBV5-1,CASSLTGMAYNEQFF,TGCGCCAGCAGCTTGACAGGGATGGCGTACAATGAGCAGTTCTTC
TRBJ1-1,.,.,TRBV3-1/TRBV3-2,CASSQLGGLEAFF,TGTGCCAGCAGCCAGCTCGGGGGTCTGGAAGCTTTCTTT
TRBJ1-4,TRBD1,.,TRBV5-1,CASSSGTGAEKLFF,TGCGCCAGCAGCTCCGGGACAGGGGCTGAAAAACTGTTTTTT
TRBJ1-2,.,.,TRBV28,CASSLGSAGDYGYTF,TGTGCCAGCAGTTTGGGCAGTGCGGGGGACTATGGCTACACCTTC
TRBJ2-7,TRBD2,.,TRBV11-2,CASSLILAGSYEQYF,TGTGCCAGCAGCTTAATACTAGCGGGGAGTTACGAGCAGTACTTC
TRBJ2-7,TRBD2,.,TRBV27,CASSLIGLAGGPGEQYF,TGTGCCAGCAGTTTGATAGGACTAGCGGGAGGGCCGGGGGAGCAGTACTTC
TRBJ1-6,TRBD1,.,TRBV10-3,CAISAGGNNSPLHF,TGTGCCATCAGTGCAGGGGGTAATAATTCACCCCTCCACTTT
TRBJ1-4,.,.,TRBV18,CASSRGGLGEKLFF,TGTGCCAGCTCACGCGGGGGCTTAGGTGAAAAACTGTTTTTT
TRBJ2-5,.,.,TRBV28,CASSPLSLETQYF,TGTGCCAGCAGTCCCCTTAGTTTAGAGACCCAGTACTTC
TRBJ1-5,.,.,TRBV3-1/TRBV3-2,CASSGFGSNQPQHF,TGTGCCAGCTCGGGCTTTGGTAGCAATCAGCCCCAGCATTTT
TRBJ2-3,TRBD2,.,TRBV7-2,CASSPRGSGAQSTDTQYF,TGTGCCAGCAGCCCTCGGGGTAGCGGGGCCCAGAGCACAGATACGCAGTATTTT
TRBJ2-3,.,.,TRBV11-2,CASKKAASTDTQYF,TGTGCCAGTAAGAAAGCAGCTAGCACAGATACGCAGTATTTT
TRBJ2-3,.,.,TRBV6-6,CASRSSTDTQYF,TGTGCCAGCAGGTCTAGCACAGATACGCAGTATTTT